Given below is one TCR beta chain in context. No antigen is known for it. The table came from immunoSEQ multiplex PCR; TCRdb's copy has only in-frame clones and leaves some out. The table includes about 140,000 clones, around 82% detected once. This CDR3 has 14 residues. Trimming removed 5 bases at V and 6 bases at J, with 16 bases between. Germline values: CDR1 MNHEY, CDR2 SMNVEV (reference sequence). This sample was taken from a study of cytotoxic CD8 clonotypes in ibrutinib-treated CLL. Study-wide results and limits: Patients with sustained remission and those progressing were sampled at differing times.

Here the sequenced sample was PBMCs, taken after 36 months of ibrutinib treatment. This sequence joins TRBV27 and TRBJ1-1; tentatively, D is TRBD1 (5 bases). This clonotype was sampled from a human donor with chronic lymphocytic leukemia. This CDR3 reads CASSISGRMAEAFF. CDR3 DNA sequence: TGTGCCAGCAGTATCTCGGGGCGCATGGCTGAAGCTTTCTTT.